This T cell receptor beta chain was profiled in a study of T cell repertoires in ileal Crohn's disease (dated by TCRdb to between 2018 and 2021). Some background on the complete study: Median disease duration was roughly eight years, and roughly a third of patients were identified as active smokers at the time of surgery. A total of about 170 mucosal samples from roughly 50 patients were sequenced, with samples obtained at several locations on the surgical specimen and at postoperative endoscopy. A prospective multicentre cohort supplied the 55 to 60 Crohn's disease patients whose TCR repertoires were analysed. The study was conducted in parallel with a multicentre cohort built to find predictors of early endoscopic recurrence after ileocolonic resection. The M6 samples were biopsies of the neoterminal ileum collected during postoperative colonoscopy. Endoscopic postoperative recurrence was defined by a Rutgeerts score above i0. Roughly half of the patients were given postoperative therapy, with some 17 on anti-TNF agents and 11 to 12 on thiopurines. Every patient underwent surgery because of a complication, which was stricturing disease in 61% of cases and penetrating disease in approximately 40%.

The label giving this sample's time point can be read as: neoterminal ileum biopsy at postoperative endoscopy, about 6 months after surgery. Adults with ileal or ileocolonic Crohn's disease and an indication for ileocolonic resection were eligible for inclusion. Whole ileal mucosal biopsies were stored frozen at -80°C before DNA extraction. Genomic DNA was extracted from frozen whole biopsies with a TRizol-based method and quantified on a NanoDrop 2000 spectrophotometer. For commercial TCRB immunosequencing, approximately 500 nanograms of biopsy DNA were submitted for each sample. CDR3 regions were amplified from genomic DNA by Adaptive Biotechnology using a two-step, amplification bias-controlled multiplex PCR. In the first PCR, primers covered every V and J gene segment, and in the second PCR, barcodes and Illumina adapters were added. An Illumina instrument was used to sequence the CDR3 libraries. On the study's bioinformatics: The analysis drew on both the pipelines supplied by the vendor and custom analysis of the raw data in R/Bioconductor running R version 3.3.0. Clonality, ranging from 0 to 1, was calculated as the inverse of the normalised Shannon entropy of all productive clones. High-frequency clones were defined as the repertoire share of the top 100 clones, retaining only clones passing a 95% confidence test. The Simpson index measured repertoire diversity, and the Morisita-Horn index measured overlap between samples. TCRdb obtained this table from immuneACCESS and retained in-frame rearrangements with V and J assigned. These tables miss some clones; where compared with another copy, unresolved V genes account for less than half of the shortfall, and the remainder is unexplained. V and J calls and clone size are those listed in that table; D and trimming were worked out from the DNA. Counted in this sample were some 10,000 clones; 65% to 85% of them appeared once. The ten largest clonotypes hold roughly 15% of the sample.

In regard to this clone: What this receptor recognizes is not known. Base qualities are not recorded, but no much larger clone differs from it by a single base.

Results and caveats for the whole study, not just this receptor: Endoscopic recurrence was linked to a higher percentage of high-frequency clones at surgery, and recurrence occurred in every patient whose clonality exceeded 26.8% (18/57). Postoperative endoscopy was performed at varying times within the first year after surgery, with a median delay of approximately seven months. Compared with CD4 T cells, sorted CD8 T cells contained more high-frequency clones, which suggests that the mucosal expansions were mostly CD8. Only a subgroup of patients, of unstated size, had their mucosal CD4 and CD8 T cells sorted and sequenced. A significantly higher proportion of clonal expansions was observed in active smokers at surgery than in non-smokers (roughly 27% vs 19%, p=0.02).

From the cysteine up to the phenylalanine, the CDR3 has a length of 16 residues. CDR3 DNA is the only sequence kept; it has 48 bases, read in frame from the first base. Based on the germline V gene, the CDR1 and CDR2 sequences are MDHEN and SYDVKM. V gives up 6 bases and J gives up 2 bases, and the segment between their germline ends measures 18 bases. The sample taken for sequencing was ileal tissue. This TCR was recovered from an adult with Crohn's disease. The sequence is built from TRBV28 and TRBJ2-3; TRBD2 is a possible D gene, resting on 6 matching bases. The CDR3 in this case is CASSSSVGSNTDTQYF. The nucleotide sequence is given as TGTGCCAGCAGCTCTAGCGTGGGGTCCAACACAGATACGCAGTATTTT.